The 24 T cell receptor beta chains below all came from one sample that was sequenced in a study of T-cell reconstitution after alpha-beta-depleted transplantation in children. A TCRbeta library incorporating unique molecular identifiers was prepared. TCRdb ran MiXCR on the PCR reads and lists one entry per CDR3 protein. The repertoire holds around 5,900 distinct CDR3 sequences, roughly a sixth seen once, with 70% to 85% in the top ten. The sequenced sample was PBMCs, mostly from graft donor cells, obtained 180 days after TCRalphabeta/CD19-depleted stem cell transplant. The receptors here all came from a patient between 2 and 9 years old who had a stem cell transplant for inherited bone marrow failure, so the T cells may come from the graft donor.

Here the CDR3 DNA reads TGCAGCGTTGAATCTTCCATCACTAGCTTGGGGGAGCTGTTTTTT. It yields the protein CSVESSITSLGELFF. This chain uses TRBV29-1 with TRBJ2-2, with D perhaps matching TRBD2 (6 bases). V was pared by 2 bases and J by 8 bases, with 18 bases between. The germline V gene has CDR1 SQVTM and CDR2 ANQGSEA. The CDR3 has 15 amino acids.

This clonotype was seen ten or more times. The CDR3 nucleotides read TGCGCCAGCAGCACAACGCGGGGGCGTAGGAATGAGCAGTTCTTC. Residues: CASSTTRGRRNEQFF. The chain uses TRBV5-1 and TRBJ2-1; D perhaps matches TRBD2 (7 bases). Per the germline V gene, CDR1 is SGHRS and CDR2 is YFSETQ. Trimming left V 4 bases short and J 7 bases short, with 18 bases between. CDR3 size: 15 residues.

In its sample, this clonotype was seen many times. The chain recombines TRBV5-5 with TRBJ2-3; D not certain. The V gene lost 4 bases and the J gene lost 0 bases, with 9 bases spanning the gap. CDR3 length: 14 amino acids. Germline lookup yields CDR1 SGHKS and CDR2 YYEKEE (reference sequence). CDR3 in amino acids: CASSTSGSTDTQYF. As DNA, the CDR3 is TGTGCCAGCAGCACGTCGGGTAGCACAGATACGCAGTATTTT.

In this sample, this clonotype turned up many times. The chain joins TRBV20-1 to TRBJ2-3; the D gene is possibly TRBD2 (6 bases). Per germline, CDR1 DFQATT and CDR2 SNEGSKA (reference sequence). Trimming left V 0 bases short and J 0 bases short, with 10 bases between. This CDR3 region has 15 residues. As DNA, the CDR3 is TGCAGTGCTAGAGACCCGGGAGCGAGCACAGATACGCAGTATTTT. Encoded protein: CSARDPGASTDTQYF.

This clonotype occurred many times. The chain carries TRBV7-2 and TRBJ2-5; D is unresolved. Trimming removed 2 bases from V and 5 bases from J, with 9 bases in between. The CDR3 sequence is 13 residues long. Germline V gives CDR1 SGHTA, CDR2 FQGNSA. The CDR3: CASSLSLGETQYF. CDR3 DNA: TGTGCCAGCAGCTTATCTCTGGGGGAGACCCAGTACTTC.

The chain employs TRBV5-1 and TRBJ2-1; TRBD2 matches at 10 bases. The CDR3 contains 15 residues. J was trimmed by 8 bases and V by 1 base; bases with no gene match: 6. Germline V lookup: CDR1 SGHRS, CDR2 YFSETQ. The CDR3 bases are TGCGCCAGCAGCTTGCTGGGACTAGCGTACGATGAGCAGTTCTTC. It yields the protein CASSLLGLAYDEQFF.

This clonotype was recorded at least ten times. The rearrangement joins TRBV7-9 to TRBJ2-2; 7 bases fit TRBD1. From germline, CDR1 is SEHNR and CDR2 FQNEAQ (reference sequence). CDR3 length: 15 amino acids. The V segment lost 4 bases and the J segment 2 bases; nucleotides outside the gene matches: 4. The CDR3 sequence: CASSSRGFNTGELFF. CDR3 DNA: TGTGCCAGCAGCTCCAGGGGGTTCAACACCGGGGAGCTGTTTTTT.

This clonotype was seen at least ten times. J is TRBJ2-1 and V is TRBV7-9, with D perhaps TRBD2 (6 bases). This CDR3 region has 16 residues. In germline, CDR1 is SEHNR, CDR2 FQNEAQ (reference sequence). With 5 bases removed from V and 6 bases from J, the gap between germline ends came to 20 bases. The CDR3 nucleotides are TGTGCCAGCAGCCCACGAGGGTCGGGAGTGGGCAATGAGCAGTTCTTC. Protein sequence: CASSPRGSGVGNEQFF.

This clonotype was recorded many times. V gene TRBV6-2 or TRBV6-3 combines with J gene TRBJ2-7; 9 positions match TRBD1. Germline assignment: CDR1 MNHEY and CDR2 SVGEGT. Trimming took 2 bases from V and 7 from J; bases not matched to a gene: 9. The CDR3 extends over 15 amino acids. The DNA for the CDR3 is TGTGCCAGCAGTTACCTACAGGGGGCGTTCGGGGAGCAGTACTTC. The encoded protein is CASSYLQGAFGEQYF.

The sample holds many counts of this clonotype. The chain employs TRBV7-9 and TRBJ1-5, with unresolved D. Trimming left V 0 bases short and J 2 bases short, with 8 bases between. The CDR3 length is 15 residues. Per the germline V gene, CDR1 is SEHNR and CDR2 is FQNEAQ (reference sequence). CDR3 sequence reads: CASSLAASGNQPQHF. Here the CDR3 DNA reads TGTGCCAGCAGCTTAGCTGCCAGTGGCAATCAGCCCCAGCATTTT.

This clonotype was recorded at least ten times. This chain joins TRBV20-1 and TRBJ1-1, with 9 nucleotides matching TRBD1. This CDR3 region has 11 residues. The V gene end was trimmed by 2 bases and the J gene end by 11 bases; junction bases not matched to a gene: 3. Germline V lookup: CDR1 DFQATT, CDR2 SNEGSKA (reference sequence). The CDR3 reads CSARNRGRAFF. CDR3 in DNA: TGCAGTGCTAGAAACAGGGGGCGGGCTTTCTTT.

The table lists this clonotype with many counts. The gene calls are TRBV5-1 and TRBJ2-1, with 12 bases lining up with TRBD2. V shed 0 bases, J shed 7 bases, and the junction held 2 bases outside the gene matches. CDR1 and CDR2 from the germline V gene are SGHRS and YFSETQ. The CDR3 loop spans 15 amino acids. The CDR3 DNA is TGCGCCAGCAGCTTGGGACTAGCGGGAGCAAATGAGCAGTTCTTC. This gives the protein CASSLGLAGANEQFF.

Ten or more counts support this clonotype. This chain links TRBV27 with TRBJ1-3; D is unresolved. The CDR3 is 13 residues long. V lost 6 bases and J lost 4, with 10 bases in between. In germline, CDR1 is MNHEY, CDR2 SMNVEV (reference sequence). CDR3 in DNA: TGTGCCAGCAGCCGGGCCAGGGGAAACACCATATATTTT. Amino acid sequence: CASSRARGNTIYF.

This clonotype was observed many times. The rearrangement uses TRBV20-1 and TRBJ2-7; D may be TRBD1 (6 bases). Germline V gene sequence: CDR1 DFQATT, CDR2 SNEGSKA (reference sequence). The CDR3 loop spans 12 amino acids. V lost 5 bases, J lost 2 bases, and 10 bases lay in between. CDR3 DNA sequence: TGCAGTGCTTCCACAGGGACCTACGAGCAGTACTTC. Translation: CSASTGTYEQYF.

Many counts were recorded for this clonotype. The chain is built from TRBV18 and TRBJ2-5; D is unclear. CDR3 length equals 11 residues. Trimming took off 1 base at V and 3 bases at J, with 0 bases between the two ends. Germline V gene lookup returns CDR1 KGHSH and CDR2 LQKENI. The DNA of the CDR3 is TGTGCCAGCTCACCACAAGAGACCCAGTACTTC. This encodes CASSPQETQYF.

This sequence joins TRBV28 and TRBJ1-5; D perhaps matches TRBD1 (6 bases). The CDR3 sequence is 17 residues long. Germline CDR1 reads MDHEN; CDR2 reads SYDVKM. V was shortened by 3 bases and J by 0 bases, with 15 bases between the two germline ends. Here the CDR3 reads CASSLGLDSLSNQPQHF. CDR3 DNA: TGTGCCAGCAGTTTGGGATTGGACAGTCTTAGCAATCAGCCCCAGCATTTT.

Note on this clonotype: A much larger clone is a single base away; this may be a read error. This rearrangement joins TRBV6-1 to TRBJ1-6; 9 bases line up with TRBD1. Germline V gene sequence: CDR1 MNHNS, CDR2 SASEGT. The CDR3 has 15 amino acids. Germline trimming cut 5 bases from V and 6 bases from J; bases unmatched to any gene: 5. The CDR3 sequence: CASSLRDRVNSPLHF. CDR3 sequence (DNA): TGTGCCAGCAGTCTCCGGGACAGGGTTAATTCACCCCTCCACTTT.

Ten or more counts support this clonotype. CDR3 protein: CASSLGGAGTGELFF. The CDR3 nucleotides read TGTGCCAGCAGTTTAGGGGGAGCGGGCACCGGGGAGCTGTTTTTT. The chain employs TRBV12-3 or TRBV12-4 and TRBJ2-2, with D possibly TRBD2 on 6 matching bases. The V and J ends lost 1 base and 4 bases respectively, with 10 bases between them. The CDR3 totals 15 residues.

The table lists this clonotype with many counts. This chain connects TRBV6-5 to TRBJ2-7, with TRBD2 matching over 10 bases. Unmatched junction bases numbered 10, after V lost 0 bases and J lost 5 bases. Germline CDR1 MNHEY, CDR2 SVGAGI. The CDR3 runs 17 residues. CDR3 sequence reads: CASSYSLPASGSDEQYF. The DNA of the CDR3 is TGTGCCAGCAGTTACTCGCTACCGGCTAGCGGGAGCGACGAGCAGTACTTC.

This clonotype was observed at least ten times. The chain couples TRBV12-3 or TRBV12-4 to TRBJ2-3; tentatively, D is TRBD2 (5 bases). The CDR3 loop spans 13 amino acids. V dropped 1 base and J dropped 8 bases, with 10 bases sitting between them. In nucleotides, the CDR3 is TGTGCCAGCAGTTTAGTCGGGGTCCTTACGCAGTATTTT. This gives the protein CASSLVGVLTQYF.

This chain links TRBV24-1 with TRBJ2-1; D tentatively fits TRBD1 or TRBD2 (5 bases each). CDR1 and CDR2 from the germline V gene are KGHDR and SFDVKD. The length of the CDR3 is 15 residues. The CDR3 sequence is CGASDRGGSYNEQFF. The CDR3, as DNA: TGTGGCGCCAGTGATCGGGGCGGCAGCTACAATGAGCAGTTCTTC.

This clonotype has a count of ten or more. The chain carries TRBV2 and TRBJ1-4; D not certain. CDR3 size: 15 residues. Trimming removed 7 bases at V and 4 bases at J, with 16 bases between. Germline V gene lookup returns CDR1 SNHLY and CDR2 FYNNEI. For the CDR3, the DNA is TGTGCCAGCACCCTGAACCGGGTCTTTAATGAAAAACTGTTTTTT. This codes for CASTLNRVFNEKLFF. Complete variable domain (other parts from reference TRBV2 and TRBJ1-4): EPEVTQTPSHQVTQMGQEVILRCVPISNHLYFYWYRQILGQKVEFLVSFYNNEISEKSEIFDDQFSVERPDGSNFTLKIRSTKLEDSAMYFCASTLNRVFNEKLFFGSGTQLSVL.

This clonotype was counted many times. The V and J genes are TRBV20-1 and TRBJ2-7, with 13 bases matching TRBD2. V shed 6 bases and J 2 bases; nucleotides not matched to a gene: 4. Germline V gives CDR1 DFQATT, CDR2 SNEGSKA (reference sequence). This CDR3 has 14 amino acids. The CDR3 is CSAHGTSGAYEQYF. In DNA, the CDR3 is TGCAGTGCCCATGGGACTAGCGGGGCCTACGAGCAGTACTTC.

The sample holds many counts of this clonotype. This chain uses TRBV7-9 with TRBJ2-3; no clear D. The CDR3 is made up of 12 amino acids. Germline-derived CDR1 and CDR2 are SEHNR and FQNEAQ (reference sequence). V shed 1 base and J shed 6 bases, with 5 bases lying between them. The CDR3 reads CASSLVGDTQYF. DNA for the CDR3: TGTGCCAGCAGCTTAGTGGGCGATACGCAGTATTTT. Full variable domain (rest looked up from reference TRBV7-9 and TRBJ2-3): DTGVSQNPRHKITKRGQNVTFRCDPISEHNRLYWYRQTLGQGPEFLTYFQNEAQLEKSRLLSDRFSAERPKGSFSTLEIQRTEQGDSAMYLCASSLVGDTQYFGPGTRLTVL.